The rows below give T cell receptor beta chains drawn from one sample of a study of blood T cell repertoires in COVID-19. The table came from immunoSEQ multiplex PCR; TCRdb's copy has only in-frame clones and leaves some out. The data show a few hundred thousand clones, with 70% to 90% seen just once and roughly 4.5% held by the top ten. The sample comprised PBMCs or T cells enriched from blood (not recorded which). The receptor source for this set is a man aged 30-40 years who had recovered from COVID-19. Both conserved end residues are part of each CDR3. Each record gives: V gene, clone size, D gene, J gene, CDR3 DNA, CDR3 protein. A D gene is named only where the DNA matches it firmly. Only part of the rows carry a size: once, few, many, or a class if the clone is expanded.

>TRBV2|.|TRBD2|TRBJ2-3
TGTGCCAGCAGTGAGAGCCCGGGGGGGTCAGATACGCAGTATTTT
CASSESPGGSDTQYF
>TRBV27|.|.|TRBJ1-6
TGTGCCAGCAGAGGCGGGTCCCATAATTCACCCCTCCACTTT
CASRGGSHNSPLHF
>TRBV5-1|.|.|TRBJ1-6
TGCGCCAGCAGCTCACTACAGGGAGGGAATTCACCCCTCCACTTT
CASSSLQGGNSPLHF
>TRBV28|.|TRBD2|TRBJ2-4
TGTGCCAGCAGCCCGACTAGCGGGGGGGCCGGAAACATTCAGTACTTC
CASSPTSGGAGNIQYF
>TRBV12-3/TRBV12-4|.|.|TRBJ1-1
TGTGCCAGTGCGGGGGTTGAAGCTTTCTTT
CASAGVEAFF
>TRBV5-6|.|TRBD2|TRBJ2-7
TGTGCCAGCAGCTTGCAAGGGGCGGGGGACGAGCAGTACTTC
CASSLQGAGDEQYF
>TRBV12-5|.|.|TRBJ2-3
TGTGCTAGTGGTTTGGTACAGCAGGGCACAGATACGCAGTATTTT
CASGLVQQGTDTQYF
>TRBV6-5|.|.|TRBJ1-6
TGTGCCAGCAGTAATCACTGGCAGCTAGAATCACCCCTCCACTTT
CASSNHWQLESPLHF
>TRBV14|.|.|TRBJ2-2
TGTGCCAGCAGCCAAGCTCTGAACACCGGGGAGCTGTTTTTT
CASSQALNTGELFF
>TRBV19|.|.|TRBJ1-1
TGTGCCAGTAGTCTGTACACTGAAGCTTTCTTT
CASSLYTEAFF
>TRBV29-1|.|TRBD1|TRBJ1-3
TGCAGCGCCCGGGACAGGGGGGTGACTGGAAACACCATATATTTT
CSARDRGVTGNTIYF
>TRBV10-3|.|.|TRBJ2-7
TGTGCCATCAGAGGACAGTTCGACGAGCAGTACTTC
CAIRGQFDEQYF
>TRBV10-1|.|.|TRBJ2-7
TGCGCCAGCAGTGAGCCGGGGATGAAGTACGAGCAGTACTTC
CASSEPGMKYEQYF
>TRBV6-2/TRBV6-3|few|TRBD1|TRBJ1-5
TGTGCCAGCAGTTCTCCAGGGGGGAATCAGCCCCAGCATTTT
CASSSPGGNQPQHF
>TRBV11-2|.|TRBD1|TRBJ1-6
TGTGCCAGCAGCTTAGAGGGGGGCAGGGGGCGATCACCCCTCCACTTT
CASSLEGGRGRSPLHF
>TRBV2|once|.|TRBJ1-1
TGTGCCAGCAGTGAAATAGGGGCGAACACTGAAGCTTTCTTT
CASSEIGANTEAFF
>TRBV11-3|.|.|TRBJ1-1
TGTGCCAGCAGCTTAGAGCGCTACACTGAAGCTTTCTTT
CASSLERYTEAFF